This record concerns one T cell receptor beta chain sequence. Its antigen is unidentified. RNA transcripts provided the source from which TCR beta CDR3 regions were amplified. The study used the HTBI primer set for a first-round RT-PCR of the TCR CDR3. TCRdb ran MiXCR on the multiplex PCR reads and lists one entry per CDR3 protein. The sample yields some 720,000 distinct CDR3 sequences, over 15% seen once. The data derive from a study of T cells in Graves' hyperthyroidism and ophthalmopathy. Study-wide points: Most thyroid clonotypes expanded above 0.001 were also detected in blood.

The CDR3 totals 19 residues. V shed 1 base, J shed 6 bases, and the junction held 18 bases outside the gene matches. The germline gives CDR1 DFQATT, CDR2 SNEGSKA (reference sequence). Across 18 months, stable Graves' hyperthyroidism was marked by no progression to ophthalmopathy. Lactation, pregnancy, other autoimmune disease or uncontrolled infection excluded patients. Together with thyroid ultrasound, orbital computed tomography, serum thyroxine and TRAb, clinical symptoms were used for diagnoses. This chain uses TRBV20-1 with TRBJ2-3, with 11 bases fitting TRBD2. The specimen sequenced was blood. The sequence was collected from a young man with Graves' hyperthyroidism. The CDR3: CSARVASLTSGIEGDTQYF. CDR3 nucleotides: TGCAGTGCTAGAGTCGCTTCGTTGACTAGCGGGATAGAGGGTGATACGCAGTATTTT.